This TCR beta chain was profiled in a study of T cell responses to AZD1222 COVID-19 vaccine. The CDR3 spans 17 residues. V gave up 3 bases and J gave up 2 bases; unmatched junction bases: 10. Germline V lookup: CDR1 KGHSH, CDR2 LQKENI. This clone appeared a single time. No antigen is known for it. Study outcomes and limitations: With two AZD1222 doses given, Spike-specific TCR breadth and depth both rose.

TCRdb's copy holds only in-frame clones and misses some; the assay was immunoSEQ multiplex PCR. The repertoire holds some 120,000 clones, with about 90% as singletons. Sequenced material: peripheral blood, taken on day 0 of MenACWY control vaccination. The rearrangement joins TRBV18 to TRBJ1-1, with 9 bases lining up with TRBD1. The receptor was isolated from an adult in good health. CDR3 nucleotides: TGTGCCAGCTCACCCTCGGACAGGGGAGGATCCAACACTGAAGCTTTCTTT. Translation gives CASSPSDRGGSNTEAFF.